The rows below give T cell receptor beta chains drawn from one sample of a study of control samples from healthy donors and cancer patients. Some clones are missing from TCRdb's copy, which holds only in-frame ones; the method was immunoSEQ multiplex PCR. The table includes about 130,000 clones, roughly 92% detected once. What was sequenced was blood. The receptors were sampled from a man younger than 35 in good health. Both conserved end residues are part of each CDR3. The D gene is left open where the match is weak. Not every row has a clone size; where given, it reads once, few, many or a size class.

d_call: NA; clone_size: NA; v_call: TRBV18; j_call: TRBJ2-1; cdr3_nt: TGTGCCAGCTCAGGACCTTCGAGCGGGTATTACAATGAGCAGTTCTTC; cdr3_aa: CASSGPSSGYYNEQFF
d_call: NA; clone_size: NA; v_call: TRBV3-1/TRBV3-2; j_call: TRBJ2-3; cdr3_nt: TGTGCCAGCAGCCCCACCGGGACCATGGTCACAGATACGCAGTATTTT; cdr3_aa: CASSPTGTMVTDTQYF
d_call: TRBD1; clone_size: NA; v_call: TRBV24-1; j_call: TRBJ2-1; cdr3_nt: TGTGCCACCAGTGATTTAACACGGGACAGGGTAATCAATGAGCAGTTCTTC; cdr3_aa: CATSDLTRDRVINEQFF
d_call: NA; clone_size: NA; v_call: TRBV29-1; j_call: TRBJ2-7; cdr3_nt: TGCAGCGTAAGACAGTCGGGCTTGAGCGAGCAGTACTTC; cdr3_aa: CSVRQSGLSEQYF
d_call: NA; clone_size: NA; v_call: TRBV7-2; j_call: TRBJ1-5; cdr3_nt: TGTGCCAGCAGCTTATCAGTGCAGCCCCAGCATTTT; cdr3_aa: CASSLSVQPQHF
d_call: TRBD2; clone_size: NA; v_call: TRBV11-2; j_call: TRBJ2-3; cdr3_nt: TGTGCCAGCAGGGGACTAGCGGGGGGGCGAATGACAGATACGCAGTATTTT; cdr3_aa: CASRGLAGGRMTDTQYF
d_call: NA; clone_size: NA; v_call: TRBV4-1; j_call: TRBJ1-1; cdr3_nt: TGCGCCAGCAGCCAAGACTCGTTCGGGAGGGCTTTCTTT; cdr3_aa: CASSQDSFGRAFF
d_call: TRBD1; clone_size: NA; v_call: TRBV25-1; j_call: TRBJ2-5; cdr3_nt: TGTGCCAGCAGTGAACGGACAGGGGCTCTAGAGACCCAGTACTTC; cdr3_aa: CASSERTGALETQYF
d_call: NA; clone_size: few; v_call: TRBV20-1; j_call: TRBJ2-2; cdr3_nt: TGCAGTGCTAGTCTTGGGGGGCAGGGCGGGGAGCTGTTTTTT; cdr3_aa: CSASLGGQGGELFF
d_call: NA; clone_size: NA; v_call: TRBV10-3; j_call: TRBJ2-1; cdr3_nt: TGTGCCATCAGTGCTCAGGGGGGGGTGAATGAGCAGTTCTTC; cdr3_aa: CAISAQGGVNEQFF
d_call: NA; clone_size: NA; v_call: TRBV5-6; j_call: TRBJ2-7; cdr3_nt: TGTGCCAGCAGCCCGGGGCGGGACAGTACCTACGAGCAGTACTTC; cdr3_aa: CASSPGRDSTYEQYF
d_call: TRBD1; clone_size: NA; v_call: TRBV29-1; j_call: TRBJ1-1; cdr3_nt: TGCAGCGTCGGGACAGGGGGGAACACTGAAGCTTTCTTT; cdr3_aa: CSVGTGGNTEAFF
d_call: NA; clone_size: NA; v_call: TRBV5-1; j_call: TRBJ1-1; cdr3_nt: TGCGCCAGCGGAGAAGGTGGATTTAACACTGAAGCTTTCTTT; cdr3_aa: CASGEGGFNTEAFF
d_call: TRBD1; clone_size: once; v_call: TRBV3-1/TRBV3-2; j_call: TRBJ2-1; cdr3_nt: TGTGCCAGCAGTCCGGACAGGGGTGAGGGGAATGAGCAGTTCTTC; cdr3_aa: CASSPDRGEGNEQFF
d_call: TRBD1; clone_size: NA; v_call: TRBV2; j_call: TRBJ1-5; cdr3_nt: TGTGCCAGCAGCCAGACAGGGAAGGGCCAGCCCCAGCATTTT; cdr3_aa: CASSQTGKGQPQHF
d_call: NA; clone_size: NA; v_call: TRBV7-9; j_call: TRBJ1-2; cdr3_nt: TGTGCCAGCAGCGCCGGGGTGGCAGGCCCCCGGGGCTACACCTTC; cdr3_aa: CASSAGVAGPRGYTF
d_call: NA; clone_size: NA; v_call: TRBV9; j_call: TRBJ2-3; cdr3_nt: TGTGCCAGCAGCGCGGACGAATTAGGAGTCCCCGCAGATACGCAGTATTTT; cdr3_aa: CASSADELGVPADTQYF
d_call: NA; clone_size: NA; v_call: TRBV3-1/TRBV3-2; j_call: TRBJ1-3; cdr3_nt: TGTGCCAGCAGCCAAGTCACATCCGGAAACACCATATATTTT; cdr3_aa: CASSQVTSGNTIYF
d_call: NA; clone_size: NA; v_call: TRBV6-2/TRBV6-3; j_call: TRBJ1-1; cdr3_nt: TGTGCCAGCAGTTACACCAGGGGAAACACTGAAGCTTTCTTT; cdr3_aa: CASSYTRGNTEAFF
d_call: NA; clone_size: few; v_call: TRBV6-1; j_call: TRBJ1-4; cdr3_nt: TGTGCCAGCAGTGAAGGATGGGTATCGGCGGAAAAACTGTTTTTT; cdr3_aa: CASSEGWVSAEKLFF
d_call: TRBD1; clone_size: NA; v_call: TRBV3-1/TRBV3-2; j_call: TRBJ2-1; cdr3_nt: TGTGCCAGCAGCCCAACCGGGACAGGGGGCACTGAGCAGTTCTTC; cdr3_aa: CASSPTGTGGTEQFF
d_call: TRBD2; clone_size: NA; v_call: TRBV27; j_call: TRBJ2-7; cdr3_nt: TGTGCCAGCAGTGTACGGGGGGGGTACCCCTACGAGCAGTACTTC; cdr3_aa: CASSVRGGYPYEQYF
d_call: TRBD2; clone_size: NA; v_call: TRBV7-2; j_call: TRBJ2-5; cdr3_nt: TGTGCCAGCAGCTTACTACCGGGGGGGGAGACCCAGTACTTC; cdr3_aa: CASSLLPGGETQYF
d_call: NA; clone_size: NA; v_call: TRBV4-1; j_call: TRBJ1-5; cdr3_nt: TGCGCCAGCAGCCAAGTAGATATGGGATGGCCCCGGGGGCCCCAGCATTTT; cdr3_aa: CASSQVDMGWPRGPQHF
d_call: NA; clone_size: NA; v_call: TRBV6-1; j_call: TRBJ1-6; cdr3_nt: TGTGCCAGCAGTGACCCAGACAGTCTCCTTAACTCACCCCTCCACTTT; cdr3_aa: CASSDPDSLLNSPLHF
d_call: NA; clone_size: NA; v_call: TRBV5-1; j_call: TRBJ1-1; cdr3_nt: TGCGCCAGCAGCTTCGGGTCAGGAGAGTACACTGAAGCTTTCTTT; cdr3_aa: CASSFGSGEYTEAFF
d_call: NA; clone_size: NA; v_call: TRBV7-9; j_call: TRBJ2-2; cdr3_nt: TGTGCCAGCAGCCCCCCTAGCGCCGACACCGGGGAGCTGTTTTTT; cdr3_aa: CASSPPSADTGELFF
d_call: TRBD2; clone_size: once; v_call: TRBV5-1; j_call: TRBJ2-1; cdr3_nt: TGCGCCAGCAGCTTGGAAGCGGGGGGGCACAATGAGCAGTTCTTC; cdr3_aa: CASSLEAGGHNEQFF
d_call: TRBD1; clone_size: NA; v_call: TRBV5-1; j_call: TRBJ2-7; cdr3_nt: TGCGCCAGCAGCTTGGGGACAGGGAACCCCTACGAGCAGTACTTC; cdr3_aa: CASSLGTGNPYEQYF
d_call: NA; clone_size: NA; v_call: TRBV6-2/TRBV6-3; j_call: TRBJ2-3; cdr3_nt: TGTGCCAGCAGTTACGCAGATACGCAGTATTTT; cdr3_aa: CASSYADTQYF
d_call: NA; clone_size: NA; v_call: TRBV2; j_call: TRBJ2-4; cdr3_nt: TGTGCCAGCACCCCGGGGTTCCCCGGGAACATTCAGTACTTC; cdr3_aa: CASTPGFPGNIQYF
d_call: NA; clone_size: NA; v_call: TRBV7-9; j_call: TRBJ1-6; cdr3_nt: TGTGCCAGCAGCTTAGTCTACGATTCACCCCTCCACTTT; cdr3_aa: CASSLVYDSPLHF
d_call: NA; clone_size: NA; v_call: TRBV27; j_call: TRBJ1-2; cdr3_nt: TGTGCCAGCAGTTCGACATTAACCTATGGCTACACCTTC; cdr3_aa: CASSSTLTYGYTF
d_call: NA; clone_size: NA; v_call: TRBV30; j_call: TRBJ2-3; cdr3_nt: TGTGCCTGGACGGGGACAGATACGCAGTATTTT; cdr3_aa: CAWTGTDTQYF
d_call: NA; clone_size: many; v_call: TRBV12-3/TRBV12-4; j_call: TRBJ2-7; cdr3_nt: TGTGCCAGCAGCCGACGGGAGCGGGAGCAGTACTTC; cdr3_aa: CASSRREREQYF
d_call: NA; clone_size: NA; v_call: TRBV14; j_call: TRBJ2-5; cdr3_nt: TGTGCCAGCAGCCAAGATAAGACCCAGTACTTC; cdr3_aa: CASSQDKTQYF
d_call: NA; clone_size: NA; v_call: TRBV5-1; j_call: TRBJ2-3; cdr3_nt: TGCGCCAGCAGCTTGGTCCGGGACTCCCAGGGTACGCAGTATTTT; cdr3_aa: CASSLVRDSQGTQYF
d_call: TRBD2; clone_size: NA; v_call: TRBV5-4; j_call: TRBJ2-3; cdr3_nt: TGTGCCACCCGACTAGCGGGGGCACTCACAGATACGCAGTATTTT; cdr3_aa: CATRLAGALTDTQYF
d_call: NA; clone_size: NA; v_call: TRBV2; j_call: TRBJ1-6; cdr3_nt: TGTGCCAGCAGTGAAGGTACACCCCTCCACTTT; cdr3_aa: CASSEGTPLHF
d_call: NA; clone_size: NA; v_call: TRBV25-1; j_call: TRBJ1-1; cdr3_nt: TGTGCCAGCAGTGGACAGGTACCTACTGAAGCTTTCTTT; cdr3_aa: CASSGQVPTEAFF
d_call: TRBD1; clone_size: NA; v_call: TRBV7-9; j_call: TRBJ1-2; cdr3_nt: TGTGCCAGCAGCACAGATCCGACAGGGGGCGCGTATGGCTACACCTTC; cdr3_aa: CASSTDPTGGAYGYTF
d_call: NA; clone_size: NA; v_call: TRBV4-2; j_call: TRBJ2-7; cdr3_nt: TGTGCCAGCAGCAGAGGACCCCCCGGGTACGAGCAGTACTTC; cdr3_aa: CASSRGPPGYEQYF
d_call: NA; clone_size: NA; v_call: TRBV5-1; j_call: TRBJ1-6; cdr3_nt: TGCGCCAGCAGCTTGGCAGGAAGAGATTCACCCCTCCACTTT; cdr3_aa: CASSLAGRDSPLHF
d_call: TRBD1; clone_size: NA; v_call: TRBV11-2; j_call: TRBJ2-5; cdr3_nt: TGTGCCAGCCGACTGTCAGGGGGTGCCGAGACCCAGTACTTC; cdr3_aa: CASRLSGGAETQYF
d_call: NA; clone_size: NA; v_call: TRBV4-2; j_call: TRBJ1-4; cdr3_nt: TGTGCCAGCAGCCCGCCGAGGGGCCTTGGGGAAAAACTGTTTTTT; cdr3_aa: CASSPPRGLGEKLFF
d_call: NA; clone_size: NA; v_call: TRBV9; j_call: TRBJ2-1; cdr3_nt: TGTGCCAGCAGCGTATCCGGCCTAGCGACTTACAATGAGCAGTTCTTC; cdr3_aa: CASSVSGLATYNEQFF
d_call: TRBD1; clone_size: NA; v_call: TRBV18; j_call: TRBJ2-1; cdr3_nt: TGTGCCAGCTCCAGAGCTGGACAGGGTGGGAATGAGCAGTTCTTC; cdr3_aa: CASSRAGQGGNEQFF
d_call: TRBD2; clone_size: NA; v_call: TRBV3-1/TRBV3-2; j_call: TRBJ2-1; cdr3_nt: TGTGCCAGCAGCCCCCAGCGGGGAATCTACAATGAGCAGTTCTTC; cdr3_aa: CASSPQRGIYNEQFF
d_call: TRBD1; clone_size: NA; v_call: TRBV7-9; j_call: TRBJ2-7; cdr3_nt: TGTGCCAGCAGAAAAACAGGGGGATCCGAGCAGTACTTC; cdr3_aa: CASRKTGGSEQYF